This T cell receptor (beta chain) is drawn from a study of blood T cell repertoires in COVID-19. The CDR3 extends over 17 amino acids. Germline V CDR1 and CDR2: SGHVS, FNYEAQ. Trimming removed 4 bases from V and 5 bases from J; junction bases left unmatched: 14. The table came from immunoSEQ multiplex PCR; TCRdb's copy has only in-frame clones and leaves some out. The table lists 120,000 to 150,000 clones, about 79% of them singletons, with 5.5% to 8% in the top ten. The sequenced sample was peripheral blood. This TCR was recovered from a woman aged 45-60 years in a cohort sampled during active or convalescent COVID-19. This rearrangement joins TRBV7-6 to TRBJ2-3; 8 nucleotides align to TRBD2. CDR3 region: CASSSKGTSYGGDTQYF. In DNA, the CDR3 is TGTGCCAGCAGCTCGAAAGGGACTAGTTACGGGGGAGATACGCAGTATTTT. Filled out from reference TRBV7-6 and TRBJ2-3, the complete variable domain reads GAGVSQSPRYKVTKRGQDVALRCDPISGHVSLYWYRQALGQGPEFLTYFNYEAQQDKSGLPNDRFSAERPEGSISTLTIQRTEQRDSAMYRCASSSKGTSYGGDTQYFGPGTRLTVL.